This T cell receptor (beta chain) comes out of a study of siplizumab effects on memory and regulatory T cells. Per sample, around 100,000 TCR templates were assayed. The data were produced by immunoSEQ multiplex PCR, yet TCRdb's version contains in-frame clones alone and is incomplete. The table lists roughly 92,000 clones, just under 95% of them singletons. As concerns this clone: Its antigen is not identified.

Findings of the study overall: Unstimulated naive T cells seemed to show more diversity than memory cells did, and they also seemed to be among the major contributors to the alloresponse. Under siplizumab, an average roughly 70% of mappable alloreactive CD4+ clones were Treg-derived, compared with under 35% in controls. Solely a minor proportion of alloreactive clones could be assigned to unstimulated subsets.

Sequencing was carried out using non-Treg CD4+ T cells sorted from blood. The sequence was obtained from a human donor in good health.

The CDR3 spells CASSSPFSGRAGEQYF. CDR3 DNA sequence: TGTGCCAGCAGCTCCCCTTTTAGCGGGAGGGCTGGCGAGCAGTACTTC. V usage is TRBV28 and J usage is TRBJ2-7, with 11 positions matching TRBD2. J was trimmed by 6 bases and V by 6 bases; bases with no gene match: 13. Germline lookup yields CDR1 MDHEN and CDR2 SYDVKM. The CDR3 runs 16 residues.